The rows below give T cell receptor beta chains drawn from one sample of a study of CD8 T cells in ankylosing spondylitis. TCRdb analysed the 5' RACE reads with MiXCR anew, one entry per CDR3 protein. The sample carries roughly 91,000 distinct CDR3 sequences, about 8.6% recorded once. The sample comprised blood, either unsorted or a sorted T cell fraction (not recorded which). The source is a male donor with ankylosing spondylitis or in good health (not recorded which). Each CDR3 is given with its conserved first and last residue. The D gene is left open where the match is weak. Not all rows give a size; the values are once, few, many and, for expanded clones, a class.

>TRBJ1-1|NA|many|TRBV5-1
TGCGCCAGCAGCTTGGACGTGCGAACATGGACTTTCTTT
CASSLDVRTWTFF
>TRBJ1-2|NA|NA|TRBV7-2
TGTGCCAGCAGCTTAGGGACGCATGGCTACACCTTC
CASSLGTHGYTF
>TRBJ1-1|NA|many|TRBV12-3/TRBV12-4
TGTGCCAGCAGTTTAGGTCGGGGGACTGAAGCTTTCTTT
CASSLGRGTEAFF
>TRBJ1-1|NA|many|TRBV9
TGTGCCAGCAGCCCAGACACGAATGAAGCTTTCTTT
CASSPDTNEAFF
>TRBJ2-7|NA|many|TRBV7-2
TGTGCCAGCAGCTTAGGGCGCCCCTACGAGCAGTACTTC
CASSLGRPYEQYF
>TRBJ1-1|NA|many|TRBV12-3/TRBV12-4
TGTGCCAGCAGTTTAGGAGGGGAGACTGAAGCTTTCTTT
CASSLGGETEAFF
>TRBJ2-2|TRBD1|many|TRBV7-2
TGTGCCAGCACCTTGGCTGTCTGGGGGACAGACAAAACCGGGGAGCTGTTTTTT
CASTLAVWGTDKTGELFF
>TRBJ2-7|NA|many|TRBV5-1
TGCGCCAGCAGCCTCCGGGCCGGCGTAGGCTACGAGCAGTACTTC
CASSLRAGVGYEQYF
>TRBJ2-5|NA|many|TRBV7-2
TGTGCCAGCAGCTTACGGGGGGCGGGGGAGACCCAGTACTTC
CASSLRGAGETQYF
>TRBJ2-7|TRBD1|many|TRBV12-3/TRBV12-4
TGTGCCAGCAGTCAACAGGGGGTAGGTTCCGGCGAGCAGTACTTC
CASSQQGVGSGEQYF
>TRBJ1-1|NA|few|TRBV4-3
TGCGCCAGCAGCCAATTTACGGGAATCGCTGAAGCTTTCTTT
CASSQFTGIAEAFF
>TRBJ2-1|TRBD1|many|TRBV7-2
TGTGCCAGCAAGGGACAGGGTCTAATTGAGCAGTTCTTC
CASKGQGLIEQFF
>TRBJ1-5|NA|many|TRBV6-2/TRBV6-3
TGTGCCAGCAGTTACACCTGGACGGGCAATCAGCCCCAGCATTTT
CASSYTWTGNQPQHF
>TRBJ2-2|NA|many|TRBV7-8
TGTGCCAGCAGCCTGAACAGGGAGCTGTTTTTT
CASSLNRELFF
>TRBJ2-4|NA|many|TRBV12-3/TRBV12-4
TGTGCCAGCAGTTTCACGGTAGCCAAAAACATTCAGTACTTC
CASSFTVAKNIQYF
>TRBJ1-4|NA|few|TRBV2
TGTGCCAGCAGTGCCCGGGGGAGGACTAATGAAAAACTGTTTTTT
CASSARGRTNEKLFF
>TRBJ2-7|NA|many|TRBV4-2
TGTGCCAGCAGCCAAGAGGGGGCTAGCGGCCCTTACGAGCAGTACTTC
CASSQEGASGPYEQYF
>TRBJ2-7|TRBD1|many|TRBV27
TGTGCCAGCAGCGCTCACTACAAGGACGTTTGGGACAGGACCCTGGAGCAGTACTTC
CASSAHYKDVWDRTLEQYF
>TRBJ2-3|NA|many|TRBV18
TGTGCCAGCTCACCGCTAGAGGGTTGGATAGATACGCAGTATTTT
CASSPLEGWIDTQYF
>TRBJ1-2|NA|many|TRBV10-3
TGTGCCATCAGTGATAATGGCATTCCAATTCCTTTGTCCCGCTTC
CAISDNGIPIPLSRF
>TRBJ2-3|NA|many|TRBV14
TGTGCCAGCAGCGCCGCCGGTGAGCGTTTTGAGGCGCAGTATTTT
CASSAAGERFEAQYF
>TRBJ2-2|NA|many|TRBV7-2
TGTGCCAGCAGCCTAAACAGGCGGGCCGCGAACACCGGGGAGCTGTTTTTT
CASSLNRRAANTGELFF